This is a list of T cell receptor beta chains from one sample in a study of response to subunit inactivated influenza vaccine. MiXCR, run by TCRdb on the RT-PCR reads, gives a single entry per CDR3 protein. The sample carries approximately 530,000 distinct CDR3 sequences, roughly 13% recorded once. Sequencing was performed on PBMCs from blood, taken roughly 46 days after vaccination. Every receptor here comes from a man aged 50 or older who received an inactivated influenza vaccine. Each CDR3 is given with its conserved first and last residue. A D gene is named only where the DNA matches it firmly. The size field is filled for only some rows; it gives once, few, many or a size class.

few | TRBJ2-3 | TRBV5-1 | . | TGCGCCAGCAGCTTGGAGTGGTTTAGCACAGATACGCAGTATTTT | CASSLEWFSTDTQYF
many | TRBJ1-2 | TRBV7-2 | . | TGTGCCAGCAGCTCCTCGTCTCAATTCGGTGGCTACACCTTC | CASSSSSQFGGYTF
. | TRBJ2-5 | TRBV14 | TRBD1 | TGTGCCAGCAGCCTTCTGACTGGACAGGGTAAAGAGACCCAGTACTTC | CASSLLTGQGKETQYF
many | TRBJ2-1 | TRBV5-1 | . | TGCGCCAGCAGCTTGGACGGGACGGAGTACAATGAGCAGTTCTTC | CASSLDGTEYNEQFF
many | TRBJ2-7 | TRBV7-9 | TRBD1 | TGTGCCAGCAGCTTAGGCCAGGGGGTCAACGAGCAGTACTTC | CASSLGQGVNEQYF
. | TRBJ2-7 | TRBV7-9 | . | TGTGCCAGCAGCTCCGGGATATTCTACGAGCAGTACTTC | CASSSGIFYEQYF
few | TRBJ2-2 | TRBV24-1 | . | TGTGCCACCACCGGGACCGATACCCCCGGGGAGCTGTTTTTT | CATTGTDTPGELFF
once | TRBJ2-1 | TRBV4-1 | TRBD1 | TGCGCCAGCAGCCAAGATCTAATGCCCCCCTGGATAACAGGGGCCGTCTTCAATGAGCAGTTCTTC | CASSQDLMPPWITGAVFNEQFF
. | TRBJ2-1 | TRBV21-1 | . | TGTGCCAGCAGCAAAGATGGGCGGGAGGGGGGAAATGAGCAGTTCTTC | CASSKDGREGGNEQFF
few | TRBJ1-1 | TRBV12-3/TRBV12-4 | TRBD1 | TGTGCCAGCAGTCTACAGGGGGCGCAAACTGAAGCTTTCTTT | CASSLQGAQTEAFF
few | TRBJ2-7 | TRBV7-3 | TRBD2 | TGTGCCAGCAGCGACCATAGCGGGAGTAACTACGAGCAGTACTTC | CASSDHSGSNYEQYF
. | TRBJ1-1 | TRBV6-5 | TRBD1 | TGTGCCAGCAGTTACTCGCCAGACAGGGAGACCATGAACACTGAAGCTTTCTTT | CASSYSPDRETMNTEAFF
. | TRBJ2-2 | TRBV20-1 | . | TGCAGTGCTAGGGATCCCGGGGTCCACACCGGGGAGCTGTTTTTT | CSARDPGVHTGELFF
. | TRBJ2-2 | TRBV20-1 | TRBD2 | TGCAGTGCTAGTCGACTAGCGGGAACCGGGGAGCTGTTTTTT | CSASRLAGTGELFF
many | TRBJ2-5 | TRBV20-1 | . | TGCAGTGCTGGTGGACCTCCGGGGGAGACCCAGTACTTC | CSAGGPPGETQYF
many | TRBJ2-1 | TRBV3-1 | TRBD2 | TGTGCCAGCAGCCAAGATGCTAGGTGGGGGACTAGCGGGGCCCCCTACAATGAGCAGTTCTTC | CASSQDARWGTSGAPYNEQFF
. | TRBJ2-7 | TRBV19 | . | TGTGCCAGTAGTATCCGGGACACCTACGAGCAGTACTTC | CASSIRDTYEQYF
. | TRBJ2-1 | TRBV24-1 | TRBD2 | TGTGCCACCAGTGAGGCGGGGGCCTACAATGAGCAGTTCTTC | CATSEAGAYNEQFF
. | TRBJ1-1 | TRBV7-8 | . | TGTGCCAGCAGCGTCGACACATACACTGAAGCTTTCTTT | CASSVDTYTEAFF
. | TRBJ1-2 | TRBV6-2/TRBV6-3 | . | TGTGCCAGCGGGAATCTACGGACTACCTATGGCTACACCTTC | CASGNLRTTYGYTF
few | TRBJ2-2 | TRBV25-1 | . | TGTGCCAGCAGTGAAATGGGGGGATCCGGGGAGCTGTTTTTT | CASSEMGGSGELFF
many | TRBJ2-5 | TRBV10-1 | TRBD1 | TGCGCCAGCTCCGAAGGTGGGACAGGGTATGGAGAGACCCAGTACTTC | CASSEGGTGYGETQYF
few | TRBJ1-5 | TRBV5-5 | . | TGTGCCAGCAGCTTGGCCAGCATCAGCAATCAGCCCCAGCATTTT | CASSLASISNQPQHF
many | TRBJ2-4 | TRBV25-1 | TRBD1 | TGTGCCAGCAGTCCCGCCGGAAAAGGACAGGACATTCAGTACTTC | CASSPAGKGQDIQYF
. | TRBJ2-1 | TRBV29-1 | . | TGCAGCCCCGGGGGTTGGATCTTC | CSPGGWIF
. | TRBJ2-7 | TRBV7-2 | TRBD1 | TGTGCCAGCAGCGGCGACAGGGGACCCTACGAGCAGTACTTC | CASSGDRGPYEQYF
few | TRBJ2-3 | TRBV4-1 | TRBD1 | TGCGCCAGCAGCCAAGATCAAGGGGGCCCACTAGATACGCAGTATTTT | CASSQDQGGPLDTQYF
. | TRBJ2-1 | TRBV12-3/TRBV12-4 | . | TGTGCCAGCAGTTTTGGTATCGAGCAGTTCTTC | CASSFGIEQFF
. | TRBJ2-7 | TRBV18 | TRBD1 | TGTGCCAGCTCACGTATCCGGGACAGGGGGCCCAACGAGCAGTACTTC | CASSRIRDRGPNEQYF
. | TRBJ1-1 | TRBV12-3/TRBV12-4 | . | TGTGCCAGCAGTTTAGCGGGGTTGGGAGGGAACACTGAAGCTTTCTTT | CASSLAGLGGNTEAFF
. | TRBJ1-1 | TRBV5-1 | TRBD1 | TGCGCCAGCAGCTTGGACGACAGGGTGAACACTGAAGCTTTCTTT | CASSLDDRVNTEAFF
. | TRBJ2-1 | TRBV28 | . | TGTGCCAGCAGTGGGGACACTTCGGGGCCCTACAATGAGCAGTTCTTC | CASSGDTSGPYNEQFF
. | TRBJ1-1 | TRBV12-3/TRBV12-4 | . | TGTGCCAGCAGTTTATCACAGGGTGAAGCTTTCTTT | CASSLSQGEAFF
. | TRBJ2-2 | TRBV29-1 | . | TGCAGCGTTGGGAGGGACCAGAACACCGGGGAGCTGTTTTTT | CSVGRDQNTGELFF
. | TRBJ1-6 | TRBV29-1 | TRBD1 | TGCAGCGTTGCACCCGACAGGGGAGGCAATTCACCCCTCCACTTT | CSVAPDRGGNSPLHF
. | TRBJ2-7 | TRBV4-3 | TRBD2 | TGCGCCAGCAGCCAAGCGACTAGCGCGACAGCCTACGAGCAGTACTTC | CASSQATSATAYEQYF
. | TRBJ2-5 | TRBV20-1 | TRBD2 | TGCAGTGCTAGAGATCAAGGGACTAGCTACGGAATGGGCGGGAGACCCCAGTACTTC | CSARDQGTSYGMGGRPQYF
few | TRBJ2-5 | TRBV7-2 | . | TGTGCCAGCAGCTTAGAATGGGTAGCGCGAGAGACCCAGTACTTC | CASSLEWVARETQYF
. | TRBJ1-5 | TRBV12-3/TRBV12-4 | TRBD1 | TGTGCCAGCAGCCTCACAGGGGGGAGCAATCAGCCCCAGCATTTT | CASSLTGGSNQPQHF
. | TRBJ2-2 | TRBV27 | TRBD1 | TGTGCCAGCAGTTTATCATTTGGACAGGGGGTATACACCGGGGAGCTGTTTTTT | CASSLSFGQGVYTGELFF
. | TRBJ1-3 | TRBV7-9 | . | TGTGCCAGCAGCTTAGTCCCGGGCTCCGGAAACACCATATATTTT | CASSLVPGSGNTIYF
. | TRBJ1-5 | TRBV28 | . | TGTGCCAGCAGTTTAAAGAGGGCTTCTTACAATCAGCCCCAGCATTTT | CASSLKRASYNQPQHF
many | TRBJ2-1 | TRBV24-1 | . | TGTGCCACCAACGGTGTGTCAAATGAGCAGTTCTTC | CATNGVSNEQFF
many | TRBJ2-1 | TRBV12-3/TRBV12-4 | TRBD2 | TGTGCCAGCAGTCCTAGCGGGGTTCGCAATGAGCAGTTCTTC | CASSPSGVRNEQFF
. | TRBJ2-7 | TRBV28 | . | TGTGCCAGCCACCCGGATCCGTACTACGAGCAGTACTTC | CASHPDPYYEQYF
few | TRBJ2-5 | TRBV9 | . | TGTGCCAGCAGCGTAGCCGGGGACGCCCTTGAGACCCAGTACTTC | CASSVAGDALETQYF
few | TRBJ1-4 | TRBV4-2 | . | TGTGCCAGCAGCCAAGGACACCTTGCAACTAATGAAAAACTGTTTTTT | CASSQGHLATNEKLFF
many | TRBJ2-1 | TRBV27 | TRBD2 | TGTGCCAGCAGTTTACTAGCGGGAAGTGATGAGCAGTTCTTC | CASSLLAGSDEQFF